A selection of T cell receptor beta chains follows, all from one sample in a study of memory CD4+ T cells and cytomegalovirus serostatus. Sequencing used immunoSEQ multiplex PCR; TCRdb keeps in-frame clones, though not all of them. The repertoire holds around 84,000 clones, with approximately 84% as singletons. The sequencing input was memory CD4+ T cells from blood. These receptors all stem from an adult in good health and CMV-seronegative. CDR3s include the opening cysteine and the closing phenylalanine or tryptophan. A D gene is named only where the DNA matches it firmly. Clone size is stated in some rows and not others, as once, few, many or a class when expanded.

j_gene | d_gene | abundance | v_gene | CDR3aa | CDR3nt
TRBJ2-2 | - | - | TRBV7-2 | CASSLASGEGFTGELFF | TGTGCCAGCAGCTTAGCGTCAGGGGAAGGGTTCACCGGGGAGCTGTTTTTT
TRBJ2-5 | - | - | TRBV19 | CASSGSGTLQETQYF | TGTGCCAGTAGTGGGTCCGGGACACTCCAAGAGACCCAGTACTTC
TRBJ2-5 | - | - | TRBV7-2 | CASSLGGGLQETQYF | TGTGCCAGCAGCTTAGGAGGGGGACTGCAAGAGACCCAGTACTTC
TRBJ2-7 | TRBD1 | - | TRBV9 | CASSDTDRPREQYF | TGTGCCAGCAGCGATACGGACAGGCCCAGGGAGCAGTACTTC
TRBJ1-6 | - | - | TRBV5-6 | CASSLQGNSPLHF | TGTGCCAGCAGCTTGCAGGGGAATTCACCCCTCCACTTT
TRBJ1-5 | - | - | TRBV18 | CASSPPSTVNQPQHF | TGTGCCAGCTCACCACCGAGTACAGTCAATCAGCCCCAGCATTTT
TRBJ2-3 | - | - | TRBV4-2 | CASSRYTDTQYF | TGTGCCAGCAGCCGATATACAGATACGCAGTATTTT
TRBJ1-3 | - | - | TRBV28 | CASTSPGSGNTIYF | TGTGCCAGCACCAGCCCCGGGTCTGGAAACACCATATATTTT
TRBJ1-1 | - | - | TRBV5-1 | CASGLRGGTEAFF | TGCGCCAGCGGCCTGCGGGGGGGCACTGAAGCTTTCTTT
TRBJ2-5 | - | - | TRBV7-6 | CASSPEGETQYF | TGTGCCAGCAGCCCCGAGGGGGAGACCCAGTACTTC
TRBJ1-3 | TRBD1 | - | TRBV29-1 | CSVGREGALGYF | TGCAGCGTTGGGCGAGAGGGGGCCTTGGGATATTTT
TRBJ1-5 | - | - | TRBV7-2 | CASSLRGNQPQHF | TGTGCCAGCAGCTTGCGGGGCAATCAGCCCCAGCATTTT
TRBJ2-3 | - | - | TRBV6-6 | CASSSRELGTDTQYF | TGTGCCAGCAGTTCCCGCGAGTTAGGCACAGATACGCAGTATTTT
TRBJ2-3 | TRBD2 | few | TRBV7-6 | CASSLKAGGSAVTDTQYF | TGTGCCAGCAGCTTAAAAGCGGGGGGCTCGGCGGTCACAGATACGCAGTATTTT
TRBJ2-7 | - | - | TRBV4-2 | CASSQDLVSSYEQYF | TGTGCCAGCAGCCAAGATTTAGTTTCCTCCTACGAGCAGTACTTC
TRBJ2-6 | TRBD1 | - | TRBV7-2 | CASSLNRGTGANVLTF | TGTGCCAGCAGCTTGAACAGGGGAACCGGGGCCAACGTCCTGACTTTC
TRBJ2-3 | - | - | TRBV15 | CATSINRDFGDTQYF | TGTGCCACCAGCATCAACAGGGATTTTGGGGATACGCAGTATTTT
TRBJ1-2 | - | - | TRBV28 | CASSNGPDYGYTF | TGTGCCAGCAGTAACGGACCTGACTATGGCTACACCTTC